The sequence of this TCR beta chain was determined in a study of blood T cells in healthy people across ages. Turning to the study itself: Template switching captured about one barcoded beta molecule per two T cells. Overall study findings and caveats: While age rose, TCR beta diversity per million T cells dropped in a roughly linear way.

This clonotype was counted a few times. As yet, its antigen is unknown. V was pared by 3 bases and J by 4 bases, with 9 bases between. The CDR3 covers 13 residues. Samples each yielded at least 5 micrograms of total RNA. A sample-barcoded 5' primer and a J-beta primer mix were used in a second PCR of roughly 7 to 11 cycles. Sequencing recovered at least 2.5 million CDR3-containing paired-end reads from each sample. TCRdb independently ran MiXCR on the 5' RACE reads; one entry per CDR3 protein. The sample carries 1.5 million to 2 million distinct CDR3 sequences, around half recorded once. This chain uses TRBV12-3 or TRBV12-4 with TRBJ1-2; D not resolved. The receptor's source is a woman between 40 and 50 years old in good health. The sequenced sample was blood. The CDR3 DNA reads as TGTGCCAGCAGTTTTTCCGGCGGCTATGGCTACACCTTC. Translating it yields CASSFSGGYGYTF.